Below, 11 T cell receptor beta chains from the same sample are listed, as sequenced in a study of beta chain features in type 1 diabetes. Expressed TCRB transcripts were sequenced, since all the RNA that had been isolated was reverse transcribed. Method: immunoSEQ multiplex PCR; TCRdb's copy keeps in-frame clones and lacks some. The profile covers about 180,000 clones, with more than 10% appearing a single time and 0.5% to 0.75% taken by the ten largest. The sequenced sample was central memory CD4+ T cells from blood. These receptors were taken from a woman aged 18-29 years in good health.

The chain joins TRBV6-6 to TRBJ2-5; possibly TRBD2 for D (5 bases). The CDR3 runs 13 residues. V lost 2 bases and J 4 bases, leaving 8 bases between the germline ends. Germline assignment: CDR1 MNHNY and CDR2 SVGAGI (reference sequence). The CDR3 sequence is CASSYRGGETQYF. CDR3 DNA sequence: TGTGCCAGCAGTTACCGGGGTGGAGAGACCCAGTACTTC.

This clone was seen a few times. The CDR3 is CATTPGLGGTDTQYF. For the CDR3, the DNA is TGTGCCACCACCCCGGGGTTGGGCGGCACAGATACGCAGTATTTT. The chain couples TRBV2 to TRBJ2-3, with D tentatively TRBD2 (5 bases). This CDR3 region has 15 residues. Germline loops: CDR1 SNHLY, CDR2 FYNNEI. V gave up 10 bases and J gave up 1 base, with 18 bases separating them.

The V call is TRBV28, the J call TRBJ1-1, with TRBD1 as a possible D gene (6 bases). The germline gives CDR1 MDHEN, CDR2 SYDVKM. The CDR3 runs to 13 residues. V was cut by 5 bases and J by 4 bases, with 11 bases left in between. The CDR3 sequence: CASSLRGSTEAFF. The CDR3 nucleotides read TGTGCCAGCAGTCTCAGGGGTTCCACTGAAGCTTTCTTT.

The J gene is TRBJ2-3, the V gene TRBV6-5; TRBD1 might be the D (6 bases). The V end lost 0 bases, the J end lost 6 bases, and 13 bases lay between the germline ends. CDR3 length equals 15 residues. The germline V gene encodes CDR1 MNHEY and CDR2 SVGAGI. The CDR3 loop reads CASSYSGGPRDTQYF. The CDR3 DNA reads as TGTGCCAGCAGTTACTCAGGGGGTCCCAGGGATACGCAGTATTTT.

This clone was seen more than once but under ten times. The rearrangement links TRBV11-2 to TRBJ2-4; TRBD2 aligns across 12 bases. The CDR3 length is 16 residues. J lost 4 bases, V lost 5 bases, and 6 bases had no gene match. Per germline, CDR1 SGHAT and CDR2 FQNNGV. The CDR3 region is CASSPGLAGRKNIQYF. The DNA of the CDR3 is TGTGCCAGCAGCCCAGGACTAGCGGGACGTAAAAACATTCAGTACTTC.

This clone was counted only a few times. CDR3 region: CASSSRMLQVYGYTF. CDR3 sequence (DNA): TGTGCCAGCAGCTCCCGGATGCTACAGGTCTATGGCTACACCTTC. The rearrangement joins TRBV28 to TRBJ1-2, with D possibly matching TRBD1 (5 bases). V lost 6 bases, J lost 4 bases, and 18 bases lay in between. Germline loops: CDR1 MDHEN, CDR2 SYDVKM. This CDR3 region has 15 residues.

The chain uses TRBV28 and TRBJ2-7, with a weak D call TRBD2 (6 bases). Germline V gene lookup returns CDR1 MDHEN and CDR2 SYDVKM. The CDR3 is made up of 15 amino acids. Trimming cost V 4 bases and J 1 base, with 14 bases left between them. DNA of the CDR3: TGTGCCAGCAGTTCGGACCGTAGCGGATCCTACGAGCAGTACTTC. Translation: CASSSDRSGSYEQYF.

This clone came up many times. The chain uses TRBV7-2 and TRBJ2-1; no clear D gene. V dropped 1 base and J dropped 10 bases, with 11 bases sitting between them. Germline V gives CDR1 SGHTA, CDR2 FQGNSA. The CDR3 is made up of 13 amino acids. CDR3 DNA: TGTGCCAGCAGCTTAGGACTTTTCTTGGAGCAGTTCTTC. It encodes CASSLGLFLEQFF.

This clone was observed a handful of times. V is TRBV7-2 and J is TRBJ1-3; D is undetermined. The CDR3 runs 13 residues. CDR1 SGHTA and CDR2 FQGNSA come from the germline V gene. The V end was cut by 5 bases, the J end by 0 bases, with 5 bases between. CDR3 loop: CASSPSSGNTIYF. For the CDR3, the DNA is TGTGCCAGCAGCCCCAGCTCTGGAAACACCATATATTTT.

The genes are TRBV18 and TRBJ2-7; 7 nucleotides align to TRBD1. J lost 1 base, V lost 5 bases, and 5 bases had no gene match. The CDR3 sequence is 14 residues long. CDR1 KGHSH and CDR2 LQKENI come from the germline V gene. The DNA of the CDR3 is TGTGCCAGCTCAGCTGGACAGGTTTCCTACGAGCAGTACTTC. Protein: CASSAGQVSYEQYF.

The chain couples TRBV30 to TRBJ1-1, with D perhaps TRBD1 (6 bases). The V gene's germline CDR1 is GTSNPN and CDR2 SVGIG (reference sequence). The CDR3 totals 14 residues. V gave up 4 bases and J gave up 1 base, with 13 bases separating them. The CDR3 sequence: CAWTQGIGNTEAFF. DNA of the CDR3: TGTGCCTGGACACAGGGAATAGGGAACACTGAAGCTTTCTTT.